This T cell receptor (beta chain) appears in the sequencing data of a study of control samples from healthy donors and cancer patients. The assay was immunoSEQ multiplex PCR, and TCRdb's table has in-frame clones only and misses some. The table shows 140,000 to 150,000 clones, with around 86% occurring only once. The sequence derives from a man aged 30 to 39 in good health. The sequencing sample was made of blood.

DNA for the CDR3: TGTGCCAGCAGTTACGGGCCTTCTGGGGCCAACGTCCTGACTTTC. It codes for CASSYGPSGANVLTF. This rearrangement joins TRBV6-5 to TRBJ2-6; no firm D call. Deletions cut 2 bases from V and 1 base from J, with 6 bases between. This CDR3 contains 15 residues. Germline V gives CDR1 MNHEY, CDR2 SVGAGI.